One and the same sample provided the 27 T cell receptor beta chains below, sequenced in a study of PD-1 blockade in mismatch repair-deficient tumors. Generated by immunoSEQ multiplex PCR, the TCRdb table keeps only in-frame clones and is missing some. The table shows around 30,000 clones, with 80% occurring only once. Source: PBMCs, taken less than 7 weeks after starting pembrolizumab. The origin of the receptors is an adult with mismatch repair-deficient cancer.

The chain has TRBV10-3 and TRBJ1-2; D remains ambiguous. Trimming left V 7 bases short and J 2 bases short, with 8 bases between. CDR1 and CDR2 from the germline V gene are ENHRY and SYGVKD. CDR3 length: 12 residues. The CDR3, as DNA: TGTGCCATCACTGGCGGCAACTATGGCTACACCTTC. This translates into CAITGGNYGYTF.

The CDR3 loop is CASSAGVGKNIQYF. In DNA, the CDR3 is TGTGCCAGCAGCGCAGGGGTAGGCAAAAACATTCAGTACTTC. V usage is TRBV6-5 and J usage is TRBJ2-4; D may be TRBD1 (6 bases). From germline, CDR1 is MNHEY and CDR2 SVGAGI. Trimming stripped 6 bases from V and 3 bases from J, with 12 bases between. The CDR3 length is 14 residues.

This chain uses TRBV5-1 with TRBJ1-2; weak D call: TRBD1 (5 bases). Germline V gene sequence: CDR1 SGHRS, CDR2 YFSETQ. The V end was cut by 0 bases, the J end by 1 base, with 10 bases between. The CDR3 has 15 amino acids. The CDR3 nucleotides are TGCGCCAGCAGCTTGGCCCTGACAGATAACTATGGCTACACCTTC. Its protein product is CASSLALTDNYGYTF. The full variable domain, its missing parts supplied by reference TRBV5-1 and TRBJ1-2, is KAGVTQTPRYLIKTRGQQVTLSCSPISGHRSVSWYQQTPGQGLQFLFEYFSETQRNKGNFPGRFSGRQFSNSRSEMNVSTLELGDSALYLCASSLALTDNYGYTFGSGTRLTVV.

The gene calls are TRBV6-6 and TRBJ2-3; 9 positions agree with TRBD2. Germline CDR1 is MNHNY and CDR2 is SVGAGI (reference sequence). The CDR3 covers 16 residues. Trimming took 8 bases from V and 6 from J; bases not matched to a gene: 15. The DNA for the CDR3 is TGTGCCAGCCACCGAGCTGGTAGCGGGAGTAAGGATACGCAGTATTTT. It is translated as CASHRAGSGSKDTQYF.

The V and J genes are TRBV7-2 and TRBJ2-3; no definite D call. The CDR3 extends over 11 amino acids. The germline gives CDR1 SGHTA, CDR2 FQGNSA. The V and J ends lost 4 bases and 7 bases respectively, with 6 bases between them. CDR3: CASSSINTQYF. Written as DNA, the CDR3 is TGTGCCAGCAGCTCTATTAATACGCAGTATTTT.

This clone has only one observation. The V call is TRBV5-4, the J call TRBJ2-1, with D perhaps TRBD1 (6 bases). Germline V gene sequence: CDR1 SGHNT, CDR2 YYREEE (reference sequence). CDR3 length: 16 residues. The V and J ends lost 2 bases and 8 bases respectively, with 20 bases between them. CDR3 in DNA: TGTGCCAGCAGCTTACAACAGGGTCCTCTTGACCATGAGCAGTTCTTC. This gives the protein CASSLQQGPLDHEQFF.

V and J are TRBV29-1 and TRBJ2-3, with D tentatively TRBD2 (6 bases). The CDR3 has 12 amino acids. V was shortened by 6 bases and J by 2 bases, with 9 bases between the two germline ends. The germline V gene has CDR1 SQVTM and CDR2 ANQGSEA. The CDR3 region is CSVWGVTDTQYF. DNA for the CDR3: TGCAGCGTATGGGGGGTCACAGATACGCAGTATTTT.

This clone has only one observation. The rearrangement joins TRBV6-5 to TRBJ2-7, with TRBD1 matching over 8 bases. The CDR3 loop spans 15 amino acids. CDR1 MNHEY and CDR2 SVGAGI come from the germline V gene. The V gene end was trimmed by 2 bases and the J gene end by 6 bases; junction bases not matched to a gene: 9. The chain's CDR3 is CASSYTGTGQGEQYF. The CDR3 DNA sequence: TGTGCCAGCAGTTACACGGGGACAGGTCAAGGCGAGCAGTACTTC.

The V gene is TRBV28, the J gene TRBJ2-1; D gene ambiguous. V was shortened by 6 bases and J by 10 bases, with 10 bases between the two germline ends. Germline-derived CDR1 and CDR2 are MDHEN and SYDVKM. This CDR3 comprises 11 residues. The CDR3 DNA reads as TGTGCCAGCAGCCCCCGGTGGGAGCAGTTCTTC. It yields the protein CASSPRWEQFF.

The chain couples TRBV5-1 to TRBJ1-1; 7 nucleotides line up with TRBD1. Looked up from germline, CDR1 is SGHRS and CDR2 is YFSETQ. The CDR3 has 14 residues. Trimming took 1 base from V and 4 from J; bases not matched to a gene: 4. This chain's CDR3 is CASSLIPGGTEAFF. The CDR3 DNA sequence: TGCGCCAGCAGCTTGATCCCAGGGGGCACTGAAGCTTTCTTT. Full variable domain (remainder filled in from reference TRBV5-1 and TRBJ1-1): KAGVTQTPRYLIKTRGQQVTLSCSPISGHRSVSWYQQTPGQGLQFLFEYFSETQRNKGNFPGRFSGRQFSNSRSEMNVSTLELGDSALYLCASSLIPGGTEAFFGQGTRLTVV.

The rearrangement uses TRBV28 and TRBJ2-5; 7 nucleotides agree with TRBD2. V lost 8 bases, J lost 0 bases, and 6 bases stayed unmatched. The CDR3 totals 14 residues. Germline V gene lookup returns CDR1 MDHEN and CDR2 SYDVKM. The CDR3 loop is CASLVGGYQETQYF. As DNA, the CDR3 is TGTGCCAGCCTCGTGGGAGGGTACCAAGAGACCCAGTACTTC.

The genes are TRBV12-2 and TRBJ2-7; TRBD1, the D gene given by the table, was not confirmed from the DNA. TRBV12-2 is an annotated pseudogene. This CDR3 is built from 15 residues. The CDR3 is CASRLVTGSGYEQYF. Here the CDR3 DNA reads TGTGCAAGTCGCTTAGTGACAGGGTCCGGCTACGAGCAGTACTTC.

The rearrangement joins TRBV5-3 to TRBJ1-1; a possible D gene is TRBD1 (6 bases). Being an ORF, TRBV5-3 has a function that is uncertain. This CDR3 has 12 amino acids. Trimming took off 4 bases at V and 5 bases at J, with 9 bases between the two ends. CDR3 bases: TGTGCCAGAAGCCCCCAGGGGACTGAAGCTTTCTTT. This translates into CARSPQGTEAFF.

For the CDR3, the DNA is TGCGCCAGCAGCCAAGTCCCCTCGACAGCGAGCTCCTACGAGCAGTACTTC. Translation: CASSQVPSTASSYEQYF. This rearrangement joins TRBV4-1 to TRBJ2-7; a weak D match, TRBD1 (5 bases). Germline values: CDR1 MGHRA, CDR2 YSYEKL. The CDR3 has 17 residues. The V gene lost 1 base and the J gene lost 0 bases, with 16 bases spanning the gap.

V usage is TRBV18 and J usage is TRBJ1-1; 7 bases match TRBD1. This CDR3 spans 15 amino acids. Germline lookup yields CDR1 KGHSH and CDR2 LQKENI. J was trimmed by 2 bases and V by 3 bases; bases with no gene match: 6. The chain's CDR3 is CASSPFGQVNTEAFF. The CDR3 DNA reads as TGTGCCAGCTCACCCTTTGGACAGGTTAACACTGAAGCTTTCTTT.

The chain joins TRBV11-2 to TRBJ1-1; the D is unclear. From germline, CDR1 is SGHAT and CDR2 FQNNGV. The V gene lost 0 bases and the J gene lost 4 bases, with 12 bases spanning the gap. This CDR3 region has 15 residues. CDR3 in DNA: TGTGCCAGCAGCTTAGAAACGGGAGGGCCCACTGAAGCTTTCTTT. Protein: CASSLETGGPTEAFF. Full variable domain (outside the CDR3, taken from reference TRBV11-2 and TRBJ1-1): EAGVAQSPRYKIIEKRQSVAFWCNPISGHATLYWYQQILGQGPKLLIQFQNNGVVDDSQLPKDRFSAERLKGVDSTLKIQPAKLEDSAVYLCASSLETGGPTEAFFGQGTRLTVV.

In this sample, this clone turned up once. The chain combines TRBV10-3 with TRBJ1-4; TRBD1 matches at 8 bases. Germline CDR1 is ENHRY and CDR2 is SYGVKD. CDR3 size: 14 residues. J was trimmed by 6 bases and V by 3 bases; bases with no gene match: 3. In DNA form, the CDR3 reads TGTGCCATCAGTGACGGACAGGGTTATGAAAAACTGTTTTTT. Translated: CAISDGQGYEKLFF.

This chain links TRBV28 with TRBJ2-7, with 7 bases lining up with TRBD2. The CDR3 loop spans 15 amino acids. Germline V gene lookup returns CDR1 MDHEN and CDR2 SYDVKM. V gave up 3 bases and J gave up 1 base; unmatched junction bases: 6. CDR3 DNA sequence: TGTGCCAGCAGTTTCGGCGGGAGTGGTTCCTACGAGCAGTACTTC. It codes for CASSFGGSGSYEQYF.

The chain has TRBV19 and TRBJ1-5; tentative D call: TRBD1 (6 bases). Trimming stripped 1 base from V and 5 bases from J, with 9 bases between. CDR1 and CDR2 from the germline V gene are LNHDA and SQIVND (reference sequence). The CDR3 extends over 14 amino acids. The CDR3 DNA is TGTGCCAGTAGTATAGCAGGGGCCGATCAGCCCCAGCATTTT. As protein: CASSIAGADQPQHF.

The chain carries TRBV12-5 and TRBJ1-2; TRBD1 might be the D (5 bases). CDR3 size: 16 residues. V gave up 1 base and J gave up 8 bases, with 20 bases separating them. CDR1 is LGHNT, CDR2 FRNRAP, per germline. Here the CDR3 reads CASGLERNRAGNGYTF. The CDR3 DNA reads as TGTGCTAGTGGTTTGGAACGAAATCGAGCAGGGAACGGCTACACCTTC.

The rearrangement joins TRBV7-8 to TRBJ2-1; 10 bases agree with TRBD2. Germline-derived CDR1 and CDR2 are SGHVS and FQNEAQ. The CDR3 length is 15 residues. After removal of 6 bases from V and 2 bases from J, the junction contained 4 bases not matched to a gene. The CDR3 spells CASREAGGPYNEQFF. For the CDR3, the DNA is TGTGCCAGCAGGGAAGCGGGAGGGCCCTACAATGAGCAGTTCTTC.

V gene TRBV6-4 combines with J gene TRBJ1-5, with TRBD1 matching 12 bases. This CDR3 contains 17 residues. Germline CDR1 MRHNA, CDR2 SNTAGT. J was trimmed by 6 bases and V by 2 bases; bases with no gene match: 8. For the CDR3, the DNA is TGTGCCAGCAGTGACCGGGACAGGGGGCGGTTTGGTCAGCCCCAGCATTTT. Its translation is CASSDRDRGRFGQPQHF.

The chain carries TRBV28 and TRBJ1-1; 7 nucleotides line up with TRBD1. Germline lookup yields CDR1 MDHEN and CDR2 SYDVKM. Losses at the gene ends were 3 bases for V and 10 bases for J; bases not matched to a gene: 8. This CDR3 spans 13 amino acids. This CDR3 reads CASSFNRGWVAFF. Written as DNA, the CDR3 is TGTGCCAGCAGTTTTAACAGGGGATGGGTAGCTTTCTTT.

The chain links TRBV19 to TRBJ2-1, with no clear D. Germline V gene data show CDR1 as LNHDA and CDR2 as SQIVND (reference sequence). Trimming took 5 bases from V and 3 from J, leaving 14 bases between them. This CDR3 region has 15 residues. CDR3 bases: TGTGCCAGTAGTCCCCCTTCTAGGAACTACAATGAGCAGTTCTTC. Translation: CASSPPSRNYNEQFF.

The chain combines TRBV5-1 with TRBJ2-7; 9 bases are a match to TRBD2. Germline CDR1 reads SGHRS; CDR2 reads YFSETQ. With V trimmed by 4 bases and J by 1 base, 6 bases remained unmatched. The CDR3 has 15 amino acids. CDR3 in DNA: TGCGCCAGCAGCGATATAGCGGGAGCGTCCTACGAGCAGTACTTC. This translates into CASSDIAGASYEQYF.

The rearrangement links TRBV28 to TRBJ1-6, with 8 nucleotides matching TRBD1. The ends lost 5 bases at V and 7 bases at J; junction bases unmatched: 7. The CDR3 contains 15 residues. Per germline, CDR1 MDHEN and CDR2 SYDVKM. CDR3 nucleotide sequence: TGTGCCAGCAGTCAACGGACAGGGCCGAATTCACCCCTCCACTTT. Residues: CASSQRTGPNSPLHF.

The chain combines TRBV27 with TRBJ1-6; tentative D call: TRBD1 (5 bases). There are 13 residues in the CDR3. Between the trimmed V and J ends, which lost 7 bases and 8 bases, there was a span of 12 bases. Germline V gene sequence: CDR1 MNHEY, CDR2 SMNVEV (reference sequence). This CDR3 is CASKGSGYSPLHF. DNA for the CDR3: TGTGCCAGCAAGGGGTCAGGCTATTCACCCCTCCACTTT.